These T cell receptor beta chains were read from a single sample in a study of T cells in Graves' hyperthyroidism and ophthalmopathy. A single record per CDR3 protein comes from TCRdb applying MiXCR to the multiplex PCR reads. The sample includes 480,000 or so distinct CDR3 sequences, around 50% seen only once; the top ten take about two fifths. The sequencing sample was made of peripheral blood or thyroid tissue (not recorded which). The receptors originated from an adult woman with Graves' disease, either hyperthyroidism or ophthalmopathy (not recorded which). Each CDR3 is given with its conserved first and last residue.

J gene	CDR3 length	V gene	CDR3 protein
TRBJ2-5	14	TRBV7-7	CASSFSAQEETQYF
TRBJ1-1	17	TRBV29-1	CSARSGQGAWVNTEAFF
TRBJ1-5	16	TRBV7-9	CASSSDGGSGNQPQHF
TRBJ1-1	13	TRBV15	CATSTRDSLEAFF
TRBJ2-3	13	TRBV9	CASSGTSADTQYF
TRBJ2-7	13	TRBV2	CASSESTGGVQYF
TRBJ2-7	12	TRBV28	CASSLSPAEQYF
TRBJ2-1	13	TRBV10-3	CAISENREHEQFF
TRBJ1-1	16	TRBV5-4	CASSMLGQGENTEAFF
TRBJ1-1	15	TRBV10-1	CASSTKDGLNTEAFF
TRBJ2-7	14	TRBV29-1	CSVYGTGTGGEQYF
TRBJ1-5	15	TRBV19	CASNHGDRGYQPQHF
TRBJ2-7	15	TRBV6-6	CASSRRDRGTYEQYF
TRBJ1-2	15	TRBV4-1	CASSQGDRANYGYTF
TRBJ1-6	15	TRBV20-1	CSARDQRQGASPLHF
TRBJ2-1	13	TRBV29-1	CSVAKSSYNEQFF
TRBJ1-2	12	TRBV29-1	CSGERAVYGYTF
TRBJ2-5	15	TRBV20-1	CSAVSGSGVKETQYF
TRBJ1-6	15	TRBV15	CATSKGRGSNSPLHF
TRBJ1-4	14	TRBV27	CASSLGGGEEKLFF
TRBJ1-1	10	TRBV7-9	CASSLNEAFF
TRBJ1-5	14	TRBV20-1	CSARDTRGNRPQHF
TRBJ2-2	16	TRBV10-1	CASSKQRNRDTGELFF
TRBJ1-6	15	TRBV11-2	CASSLAVTNNSPLHF
TRBJ2-7	14	TRBV28	CASSPRDRFPEQYF
TRBJ2-5	16	TRBV5-1	CASSLAVAGGQETQYF
TRBJ1-5	14	TRBV7-2	CASSARTGQETQHF
TRBJ2-7	15	TRBV20-1	CSATTTSGRPYEQYF
TRBJ1-1	13	TRBV2	CASSEESGTEAFF
TRBJ2-5	16	TRBV4-1	CASSQAGLAGVETQYF
TRBJ2-7	14	TRBV7-2	CASSLRQGAGEQYF
TRBJ1-5	16	TRBV6-5	CASSYSRRGTNQPQHF
TRBJ1-1	15	TRBV19	CASRRIPGGNTEAFF
TRBJ1-2	13	TRBV10-3	CAIGQRRNYGYTF
.	14	TRBV20-1	CSASRDRKGETQYF
TRBJ1-2	15	TRBV10-3	CAITPDRAIFNGYTF
TRBJ2-2	12	TRBV7-2	CASSTGNGELFF
TRBJ2-2	14	TRBV7-9	CASSLGRDSGELFF
TRBJ2-5	16	TRBV10-2	CASQVAGSSYQETQYF
TRBJ2-3	13	TRBV5-1	CASSLDQGDTQYF
TRBJ1-5	13	TRBV10-3	CAISDSINQPQHF
TRBJ1-1	12	TRBV28	CASGGQHTEAFF
TRBJ2-5	13	TRBV10-3	CAISTGVGETQYF
TRBJ2-7	15	TRBV7-2	CASSLDGTGRHEQYF
TRBJ1-6	15	TRBV20-1	CSARDGTSGSSPLHF